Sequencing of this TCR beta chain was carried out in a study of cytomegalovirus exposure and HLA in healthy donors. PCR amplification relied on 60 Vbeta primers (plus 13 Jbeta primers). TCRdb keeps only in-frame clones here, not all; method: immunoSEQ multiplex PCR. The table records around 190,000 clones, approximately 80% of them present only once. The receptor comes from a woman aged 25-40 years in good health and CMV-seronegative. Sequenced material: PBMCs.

The CDR3 protein is CASSRFRASGRREQYF. For the CDR3, the DNA is TGTGCCAGCAGTCGTTTTCGGGCTAGCGGGAGGCGGGAGCAGTACTTC. J is TRBJ2-7 and V is TRBV21-1; the table assigns TRBD2, which was not confirmed against the DNA. TRBV21-1 is a pseudogene locus. The CDR3 sequence is 16 residues long.